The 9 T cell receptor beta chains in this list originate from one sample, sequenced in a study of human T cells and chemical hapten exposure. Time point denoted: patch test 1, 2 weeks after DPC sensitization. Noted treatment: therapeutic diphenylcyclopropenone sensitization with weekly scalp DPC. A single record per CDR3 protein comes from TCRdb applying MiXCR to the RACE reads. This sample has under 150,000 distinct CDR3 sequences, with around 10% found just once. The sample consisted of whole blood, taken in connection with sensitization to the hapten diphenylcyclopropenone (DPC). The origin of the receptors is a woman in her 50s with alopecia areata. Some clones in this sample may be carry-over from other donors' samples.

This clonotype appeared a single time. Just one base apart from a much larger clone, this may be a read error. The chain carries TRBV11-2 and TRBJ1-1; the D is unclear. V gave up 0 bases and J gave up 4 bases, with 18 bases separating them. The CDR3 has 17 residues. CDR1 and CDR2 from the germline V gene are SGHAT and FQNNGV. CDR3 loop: CASSLDPFTLWRTEAFF. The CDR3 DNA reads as TGTGCCAGCAGCTTAGACCCTTTCACCCTATGGCGCACTGAAGCTTTCTTT. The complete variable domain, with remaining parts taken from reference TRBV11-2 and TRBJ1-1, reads EAGVAQSPRYKIIEKRQSVAFWCNPISGHATLYWYQQILGQGPKLLIQFQNNGVVDDSQLPKDRFSAERLKGVDSTLKIQPAKLEDSAVYLCASSLDPFTLWRTEAFFGQGTRLTVV.

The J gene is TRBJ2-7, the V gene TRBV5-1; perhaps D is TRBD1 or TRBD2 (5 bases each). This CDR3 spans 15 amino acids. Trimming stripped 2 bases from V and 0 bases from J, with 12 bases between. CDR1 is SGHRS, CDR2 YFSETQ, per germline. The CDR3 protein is CASSLGTILSYEQYF. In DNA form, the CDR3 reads TGCGCCAGCAGCTTAGGGACGATCCTCTCCTACGAGCAGTACTTC.

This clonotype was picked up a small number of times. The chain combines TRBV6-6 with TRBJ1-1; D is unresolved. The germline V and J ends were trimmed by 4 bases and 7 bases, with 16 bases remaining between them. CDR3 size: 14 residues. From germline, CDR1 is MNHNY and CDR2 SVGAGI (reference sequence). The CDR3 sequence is CASSSGVGVLEAFF. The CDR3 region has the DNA TGTGCCAGCAGTTCCGGGGTGGGAGTACTTGAAGCTTTCTTT.

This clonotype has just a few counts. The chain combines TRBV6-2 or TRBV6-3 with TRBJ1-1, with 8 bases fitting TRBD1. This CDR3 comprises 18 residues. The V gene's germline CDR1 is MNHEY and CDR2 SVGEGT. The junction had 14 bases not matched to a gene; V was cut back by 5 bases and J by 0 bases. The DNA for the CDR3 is TGTGCCAGCAGTCGCCATGGACAGGGCGCTGCATTGAACACTGAAGCTTTCTTT. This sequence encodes CASSRHGQGAALNTEAFF.

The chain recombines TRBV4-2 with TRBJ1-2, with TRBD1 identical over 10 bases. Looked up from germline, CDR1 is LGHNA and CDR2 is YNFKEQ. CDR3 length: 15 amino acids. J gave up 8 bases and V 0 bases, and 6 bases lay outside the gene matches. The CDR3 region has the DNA TGTGCCAGCAGCCAAGATAGACAGGGGGCTTTCGGCTACACCTTC. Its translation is CASSQDRQGAFGYTF.

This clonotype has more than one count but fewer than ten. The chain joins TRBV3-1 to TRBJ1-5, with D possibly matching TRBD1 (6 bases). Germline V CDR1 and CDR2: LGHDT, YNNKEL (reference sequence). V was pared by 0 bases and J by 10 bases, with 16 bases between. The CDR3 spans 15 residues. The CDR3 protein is CASSQDLTGIPPQHF. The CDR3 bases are TGTGCCAGCAGCCAAGATTTAACAGGGATCCCACCCCAGCATTTT.

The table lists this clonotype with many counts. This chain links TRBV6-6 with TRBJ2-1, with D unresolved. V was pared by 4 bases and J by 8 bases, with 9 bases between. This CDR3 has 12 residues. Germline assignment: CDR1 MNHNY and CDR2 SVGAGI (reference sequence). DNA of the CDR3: TGTGCCAGCAGTTTTGGAAGTTATGAGCAGTTCTTC. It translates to CASSFGSYEQFF.

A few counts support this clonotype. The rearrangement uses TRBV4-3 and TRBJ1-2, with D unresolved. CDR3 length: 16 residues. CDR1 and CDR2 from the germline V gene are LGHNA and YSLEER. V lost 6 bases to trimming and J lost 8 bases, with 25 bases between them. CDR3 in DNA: TGCGCCAGCAGTGGGCTGAGGAGCGACCAACATCGCGGCTACACCTTC. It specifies CASSGLRSDQHRGYTF.

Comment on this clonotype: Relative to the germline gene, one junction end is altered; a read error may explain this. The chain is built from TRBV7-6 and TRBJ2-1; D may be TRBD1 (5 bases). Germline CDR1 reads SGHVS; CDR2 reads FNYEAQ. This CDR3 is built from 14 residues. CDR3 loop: CASTLDDSYNEQFF. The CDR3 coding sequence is TGTGCCAGCACCTTAGATGACAGCTACAATGAGCAGTTCTTC.